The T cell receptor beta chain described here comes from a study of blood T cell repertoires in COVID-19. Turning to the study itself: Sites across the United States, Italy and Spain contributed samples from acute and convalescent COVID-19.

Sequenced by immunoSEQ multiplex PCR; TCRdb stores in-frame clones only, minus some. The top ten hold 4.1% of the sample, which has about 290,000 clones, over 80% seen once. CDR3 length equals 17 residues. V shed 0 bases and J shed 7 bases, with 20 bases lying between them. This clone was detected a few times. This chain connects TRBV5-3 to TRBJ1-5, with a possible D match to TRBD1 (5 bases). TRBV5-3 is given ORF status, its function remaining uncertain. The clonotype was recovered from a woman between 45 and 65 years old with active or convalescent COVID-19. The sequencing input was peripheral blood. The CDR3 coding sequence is TGTGCCAGAAGCTTGGTAGGGGAGGGTCTCTGCGGGCAGCCCCAGCATTTT. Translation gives CARSLVGEGLCGQPQHF.